This is a list of T cell receptor beta chains from one sample in a study of OX40 agonist ivuxolimab in advanced cancers. Libraries were prepared by immunoSEQ multiplex PCR; TCRdb keeps only in-frame clonotypes and omits some of them. The sample holds approximately 23,000 clones, about 90% seen once. The sample in question was CD4+ or CD8+ T cells sorted from blood, obtained in a trial of the OX40 agonist ivuxolimab. Receptors were obtained from an adult with an advanced solid tumor such as melanoma, head and neck, liver or kidney cancer. The CDR3 runs from the conserved cysteine through the conserved F or W. The order of the fields is clone size, J gene, D gene, V gene, CDR3 DNA, CDR3 protein. A D gene is named only where the DNA matches it firmly. Clone size is not always given. Where it is, it says once, few, many or a class for expanded clones.

clone_size: NA
j_call: TRBJ2-5
d_call: TRBD2
v_call: TRBV27
cdr3_nt: TGTGCCAGCATAACCGGGAGGTGGGAGACCCAGTACTTC
cdr3_aa: CASITGRWETQYF

clone_size: NA
j_call: TRBJ1-1
d_call: TRBD1
v_call: TRBV29-1
cdr3_nt: TGCAGCGTCGCGGGACAGGGGTCCACTGAAGCTTTCTTT
cdr3_aa: CSVAGQGSTEAFF

clone_size: NA
j_call: TRBJ2-5
d_call: NA
v_call: TRBV25-1
cdr3_nt: TGTGCCAGCAGTGACCCCCGGGCGGGAAAGACCCAGTACTTC
cdr3_aa: CASSDPRAGKTQYF

clone_size: NA
j_call: TRBJ2-7
d_call: NA
v_call: TRBV6-5
cdr3_nt: TGTGCCAGCAGCCGTGATAGGGGCTCCTACGAGCAGTACTTC
cdr3_aa: CASSRDRGSYEQYF

clone_size: NA
j_call: TRBJ2-1
d_call: NA
v_call: TRBV28
cdr3_nt: TGTGCCAGCAGTGCGAGGGGCAGGGGGATGGAGGGGCAGTTCTTC
cdr3_aa: CASSARGRGMEGQFF

clone_size: NA
j_call: TRBJ2-1
d_call: NA
v_call: TRBV5-1
cdr3_nt: TGCGCCAGCAGCTTGGCCGGGAGCTCCTACAATGAGCAGTTCTTC
cdr3_aa: CASSLAGSSYNEQFF

clone_size: once
j_call: TRBJ2-7
d_call: NA
v_call: TRBV5-1
cdr3_nt: TGCGCCAGCAGCTTGGCCATCGACACCGAGCAGTACTTC
cdr3_aa: CASSLAIDTEQYF

clone_size: NA
j_call: TRBJ2-1
d_call: NA
v_call: TRBV25-1
cdr3_nt: TGTGCCACCCGCGAATGGGGTCTGTTCTTC
cdr3_aa: CATREWGLFF

clone_size: NA
j_call: TRBJ2-2
d_call: TRBD1
v_call: TRBV5-4
cdr3_nt: TGTGCCAGCAGCAAGGGACAGGACACCGGGGAGCTGTTTTTT
cdr3_aa: CASSKGQDTGELFF

clone_size: NA
j_call: TRBJ2-2
d_call: NA
v_call: TRBV5-6
cdr3_nt: TGTGCCAGCAGCCCCCGGCGCGGGGAGCTGTTTTTT
cdr3_aa: CASSPRRGELFF

clone_size: NA
j_call: TRBJ1-3
d_call: NA
v_call: TRBV6-5
cdr3_nt: TGTGCCAGCAGTTCCCCGGCGGGCTCTGGAAACACCATATATTTT
cdr3_aa: CASSSPAGSGNTIYF

clone_size: NA
j_call: TRBJ2-3
d_call: TRBD1
v_call: TRBV12-5
cdr3_nt: TGTGCTAGTGGTTCTACCCAGACAGGGATCACAGATACGCAGTATTTT
cdr3_aa: CASGSTQTGITDTQYF

clone_size: NA
j_call: TRBJ2-5
d_call: TRBD2
v_call: TRBV5-1
cdr3_nt: TGCGCCAGCAGCTCGATAGCGGGAGGGCCTGGGAAGACCCAGTACTTC
cdr3_aa: CASSSIAGGPGKTQYF

clone_size: NA
j_call: TRBJ2-1
d_call: NA
v_call: TRBV30
cdr3_nt: TGTGCCTGGAGTTCGACCGAACCATTTGTGCAGTTCTTC
cdr3_aa: CAWSSTEPFVQFF

clone_size: NA
j_call: TRBJ2-3
d_call: NA
v_call: TRBV7-6
cdr3_nt: TGTGCCAGCATGGCAGCCCCTAGCACAGATACGCAGTATTTT
cdr3_aa: CASMAAPSTDTQYF

clone_size: NA
j_call: TRBJ1-1
d_call: NA
v_call: TRBV4-1
cdr3_nt: TGCGCCAGCAGCCAACGAGGGATGAACACTGAAGCTTTCTTT
cdr3_aa: CASSQRGMNTEAFF

clone_size: NA
j_call: TRBJ2-1
d_call: TRBD2
v_call: TRBV7-3
cdr3_nt: TGTGCCAGCAGCTTACAGGGGGGACTAGCTAATAATGAGCAGTTCTTC
cdr3_aa: CASSLQGGLANNEQFF

clone_size: NA
j_call: TRBJ1-5
d_call: NA
v_call: TRBV5-1
cdr3_nt: TGCGCCAGCAGCTTGGAGGGTCTGAGCAATCAGCCCCAGCATTTT
cdr3_aa: CASSLEGLSNQPQHF

clone_size: NA
j_call: TRBJ1-2
d_call: NA
v_call: TRBV27
cdr3_nt: TGTGCCAGCAGTTTATGGGGGTATGGCTACACCTTC
cdr3_aa: CASSLWGYGYTF

clone_size: once
j_call: TRBJ2-1
d_call: NA
v_call: TRBV6-1
cdr3_nt: TGTGCCAGCAGTCGTAGCGGAAGCTCCTACAATGAGCAGTTCTTC
cdr3_aa: CASSRSGSSYNEQFF

clone_size: NA
j_call: TRBJ2-7
d_call: NA
v_call: TRBV4-2
cdr3_nt: TGTGCCAGCAGCCAAGGCCAGGGGAGGACCTACGAGCAGTACTTC
cdr3_aa: CASSQGQGRTYEQYF